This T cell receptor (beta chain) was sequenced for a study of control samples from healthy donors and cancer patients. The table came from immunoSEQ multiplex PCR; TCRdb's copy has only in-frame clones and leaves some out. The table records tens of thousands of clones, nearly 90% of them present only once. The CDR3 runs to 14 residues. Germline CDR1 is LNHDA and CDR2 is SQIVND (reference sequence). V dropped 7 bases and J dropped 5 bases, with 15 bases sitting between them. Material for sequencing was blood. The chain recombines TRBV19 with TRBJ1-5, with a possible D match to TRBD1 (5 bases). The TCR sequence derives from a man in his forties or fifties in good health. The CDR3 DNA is TGTGCCAGTACCGACCGGGGGTTTTATCAGCCCCAGCATTTT. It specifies CASTDRGFYQPQHF. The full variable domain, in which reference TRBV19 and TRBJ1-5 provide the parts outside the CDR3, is DGGITQSPKYLFRKEGQNVTLSCEQNLNHDAMYWYRQDPGQGLRLIYYSQIVNDFQKGDIAEGYSVSREKKESFPLTVTSAQKNPTAFYLCASTDRGFYQPQHFGDGTRLSIL.